Below, 12 T cell receptor beta chains from the same sample are listed, as sequenced in a study of CD8 T cells in Susac syndrome. Reverse transcription of 0.5 to 1 ug RNA was carried out with random hexamers. TCRdb re-analysed the immunoSEQ multiplex PCR reads in MiXCR, keeping a single row per CDR3 protein. There are about 100,000 distinct CDR3 sequences in the sample; about 95% occur only once, and 0.25% to 0.35% lies in the top ten. Material for sequencing was CD8+ T cells from PBMCs. These receptor sequences come from a human donor with Susac syndrome.

This chain joins TRBV29-1 and TRBJ2-3; weak D call: TRBD1 (6 bases). The CDR3 is made up of 13 amino acids. In germline, CDR1 is SQVTM, CDR2 ANQGSEA. The V end lost 8 bases, the J end lost 3 bases, and 15 bases lay between the germline ends. CDR3 in amino acids: CSTQKGGTDTQYF. CDR3 bases: TGCAGCACCCAAAAAGGGGGAACAGATACGCAGTATTTT.

This chain links TRBV28 with TRBJ2-7; D is perhaps TRBD1 or TRBD2 (6 bases each). Trimming left V 10 bases short and J 2 bases short, with 21 bases between. Germline assignment: CDR1 MDHEN and CDR2 SYDVKM. The CDR3 totals 15 residues. CDR3 in DNA: TGTGCCACCTCCCATCCAGCGGAGGGGGCCTACGAGCAGTACTTC. This gives the protein CATSHPAEGAYEQYF. The variable domain in full, completed from reference TRBV28 and TRBJ2-7, reads DVKVTQSSRYLVKRTGEKVFLECVQDMDHENMFWYRQDPGLGLRLIYFSYDVKMKEKGDIPEGYSVSREKKERFSLILESASTNQTSMYLCATSHPAEGAYEQYFGPGTRLTVT.

CDR3 residues: CASSSTSEFEETQYF. CDR3 nucleotides: TGTGCCAGCAGTTCCACCTCGGAGTTTGAAGAGACCCAGTACTTC. The chain couples TRBV12-3 or TRBV12-4 to TRBJ2-5; D gene ambiguous. The CDR3 extends over 15 amino acids. V was cut by 4 bases and J by 3 bases, with 15 bases left in between.

This chain connects TRBV5-6 to TRBJ2-4; D unclear. V was trimmed by 0 bases and J by 0 bases, leaving 10 bases between them. CDR1 and CDR2 (germline): SGHDT, YYEEEE. CDR3 length equals 16 residues. The CDR3 bases are TGTGCCAGCAGCTTGGGCGCAGTTATAGCCAAAAACATTCAGTACTTC. Protein product: CASSLGAVIAKNIQYF.

This chain links TRBV7-6 with TRBJ2-5, with TRBD2 as a possible D gene (6 bases). V lost 4 bases and J lost 9, with 9 bases in between. The CDR3 has 11 residues. Germline loops: CDR1 SGHVS, CDR2 FNYEAQ. CDR3 coding DNA: TGTGCCAGCAGCTCCGGGGAGGCCCAGTACTTC. Translating it yields CASSSGEAQYF.

The rearrangement links TRBV20-1 to TRBJ2-7; a possible D gene is TRBD2 (5 bases). V was trimmed by 6 bases and J by 0 bases, leaving 15 bases between them. There are 14 residues in the CDR3. Germline assignment: CDR1 DFQATT and CDR2 SNEGSKA (reference sequence). The CDR3 DNA reads as TGCAGTGCACATAGCGCGAAACGCTCCTACGAGCAGTACTTC. Translated, it gives CSAHSAKRSYEQYF.

This chain connects TRBV25-1 to TRBJ2-1; D not resolved. The CDR3 totals 15 residues. Germline CDR1 reads MGHDK; CDR2 reads SYGVNS. The V end lost 4 bases, the J end lost 1 base, and 11 bases lay between the germline ends. The CDR3 DNA is TGTGCCAGCAGTGGGGCTTTTTCTTCCTACAATGAGCAGTTCTTC. Encoded protein: CASSGAFSSYNEQFF.

CDR3 DNA sequence: TGTGCCAGCAGTTACTCGGTGATAGGACAGGGTTTAAACTATGGCTACACCTTC. It codes for CASSYSVIGQGLNYGYTF. This chain uses TRBV6-5 with TRBJ1-2, with TRBD1 matching over 8 bases. With V trimmed by 0 bases and J by 2 bases, 11 bases remained unmatched. Per the germline V gene, CDR1 is MNHEY and CDR2 is SVGAGI. The CDR3 is 18 amino acids.

The chain is built from TRBV12-3 or TRBV12-4 and TRBJ2-3, with D perhaps TRBD2 (6 bases). Trimming removed 6 bases at V and 6 bases at J, with 19 bases between. This CDR3 has 15 amino acids. CDR3 protein: CASSFGTHAEDTQYF. CDR3 DNA: TGTGCCAGCAGCTTTGGGACTCACGCGGAGGATACGCAGTATTTT.

The V and J genes are TRBV9 and TRBJ2-7; 10 bases are shared with TRBD1. The germline gives CDR1 SGDLS, CDR2 YYNGEE. This CDR3 contains 16 residues. V was pared by 4 bases and J by 5 bases, with 12 bases of the junction left unmatched. CDR3 coding DNA: TGTGCCAGCAGCACCGGGATGGGGGGGACAGGGGACGAGCAGTACTTC. Protein: CASSTGMGGTGDEQYF.

The chain links TRBV9 to TRBJ2-3; no clear D. CDR3 length: 15 amino acids. V lost 3 bases, J lost 2 bases, and 13 bases lay in between. Germline V gene lookup returns CDR1 SGDLS and CDR2 YYNGEE. The CDR3 DNA sequence: TGTGCCAGCAGCGGACCAAAAACTACCACAGATACGCAGTATTTT. Translated, it gives CASSGPKTTTDTQYF.

This chain joins TRBV18 and TRBJ2-7; no firm D call. The germline V gene encodes CDR1 KGHSH and CDR2 LQKENI. Trimming shortened V by 8 bases and J by 0 bases, and 8 bases separated the two germline ends. The CDR3 is made up of 12 amino acids. In DNA, the CDR3 is TGTGCCAGCAGCCCTAGCTCCTACGAGCAGTACTTC. Translated, it gives CASSPSSYEQYF.